One sample yielded the 10 T cell receptor beta chains listed below, sequenced in a study of cytomegalovirus exposure and HLA in healthy donors. The PCR was carried out with 60 Vbeta primers and 13 Jbeta primers. Clones were sequenced by immunoSEQ multiplex PCR, and TCRdb holds only the in-frame ones, with some missing. Of roughly 100,000 clones listed, around 63% are singletons. Sample: PBMCs. Receptors were obtained from a human donor in good health.

This clone was recorded only once. The chain employs TRBV10-2 and TRBJ1-1; 9 nucleotides line up with TRBD1. The CDR3 length is 14 residues. V was pared by 6 bases and J by 2 bases, with 4 bases of the junction left unmatched. Germline V CDR1 and CDR2: WSHSY, SAAADI. The CDR3 is CASRIQGANTEAFF. CDR3 nucleotides: TGCGCCAGCAGGATACAGGGGGCTAACACTGAAGCTTTCTTT.

This clone was seen only a few times. The chain is built from TRBV27 and TRBJ1-2; D might be TRBD1 (6 bases). CDR3 length: 12 residues. The germline V gene has CDR1 MNHEY and CDR2 SMNVEV (reference sequence). Trimming removed 7 bases from V and 3 bases from J, with 9 bases in between. Here the CDR3 DNA reads TGTGCCAGCAAACAGGGAGACTATGGCTACACCTTC. It encodes CASKQGDYGYTF.

This clone was counted between two and nine times. Other nucleotide sequences in the sample specify the same CDR3. The rearrangement uses TRBV19 and TRBJ1-2, with 7 bases aligning to TRBD1. CDR1 is LNHDA, CDR2 SQIVND, per germline (reference sequence). The length of the CDR3 is 12 residues. V lost 9 bases and J lost 2; bases outside the gene matches: 3. The CDR3: CASRDSNYGYTF. CDR3 in DNA: TGTGCCAGCAGGGACAGCAACTATGGCTACACCTTC.

The chain recombines TRBV30 with TRBJ1-4; TRBD1 aligns across 7 bases. The germline gives CDR1 GTSNPN, CDR2 SVGIG (reference sequence). This CDR3 has 15 amino acids. V shed 3 bases and J 2 bases; nucleotides not matched to a gene: 6. The DNA of the CDR3 is TGTGCCTGGAGGAGGGGGCTGACGACTAATGAAAAACTGTTTTTT. Translation: CAWRRGLTTNEKLFF.

The V gene is TRBV19, the J gene TRBJ2-1, with 10 bases aligning to TRBD1. V shed 5 bases, J shed 6 bases, and the junction held 10 bases outside the gene matches. The CDR3 is 16 residues long. Germline V CDR1 and CDR2: LNHDA, SQIVND (reference sequence). For the CDR3, the DNA is TGTGCCAGTAGTTTCCCGACAGGGGGCGCAGGCAATGAGCAGTTCTTC. Its translation: CASSFPTGGAGNEQFF.

As for this clone: An end of the junction does not agree with germline; a read error may underlie this. The genes are TRBV6-1 and TRBJ2-6, with D unclear. Germline-derived CDR1 and CDR2 are MNHNS and SASEGT. This CDR3 region has 14 residues. The CDR3 DNA sequence: TGTGTCAGCAGTCCTTTCTCTGGGGCCAACGTCCTGACTTTC. Protein: CVSSPFSGANVLTF.

The gene calls are TRBV7-6 and TRBJ2-7, with D perhaps TRBD1 (6 bases). With 4 bases removed from V and 2 bases from J, the gap between germline ends came to 12 bases. Germline V lookup: CDR1 SGHVS, CDR2 FNYEAQ. The CDR3 runs 14 residues. DNA for the CDR3: TGTGCCAGCAGCTCCTTGGACAGTCCCTACGAGCAGTACTTC. Its translation is CASSSLDSPYEQYF.

This chain links TRBV7-9 with TRBJ2-6; 8 nucleotides agree with TRBD2. CDR1 SEHNR and CDR2 FQNEAQ come from the germline V gene (reference sequence). Unmatched junction bases numbered 9, after V lost 6 bases and J lost 2 bases. The length of the CDR3 is 17 residues. DNA of the CDR3: TGTGCCAGCAGGCATGCGGGGGGCGCCACTGGGGCCAACGTCCTGACTTTC. This translates into CASRHAGGATGANVLTF.

The chain employs TRBV27 and TRBJ1-2; a possible D gene is TRBD1 (5 bases). The CDR3 runs 15 residues. V was pared by 6 bases and J by 2 bases, with 16 bases between. Germline CDR1 reads MNHEY; CDR2 reads SMNVEV (reference sequence). The CDR3 loop reads CASSLGTRGNYGYTF. CDR3 in DNA: TGTGCCAGCAGCCTAGGGACCCGGGGGAACTATGGCTACACCTTC.

This chain links TRBV5-1 with TRBJ2-7, with D perhaps matching TRBD1 (5 bases). CDR1 is SGHRS and CDR2 is YFSETQ in the germline V gene. Trimming took off 0 bases at V and 3 bases at J, with 7 bases between the two ends. CDR3 size: 13 residues. In DNA, the CDR3 is TGCGCCAGCAGCTTGGGACAGCGCTACGAGCAGTACTTC. Amino acids: CASSLGQRYEQYF.